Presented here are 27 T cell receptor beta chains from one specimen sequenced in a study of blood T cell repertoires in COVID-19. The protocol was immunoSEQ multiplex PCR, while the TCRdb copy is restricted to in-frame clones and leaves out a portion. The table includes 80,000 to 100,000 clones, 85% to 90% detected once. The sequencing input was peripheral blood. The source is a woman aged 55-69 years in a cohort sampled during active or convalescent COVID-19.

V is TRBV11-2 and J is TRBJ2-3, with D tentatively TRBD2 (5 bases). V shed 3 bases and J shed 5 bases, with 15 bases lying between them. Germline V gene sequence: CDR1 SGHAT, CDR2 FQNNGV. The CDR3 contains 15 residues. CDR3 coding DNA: TGTGCCAGCAGCTTCCGAGCGGAACGGGGAGATACGCAGTATTTT. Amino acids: CASSFRAERGDTQYF.

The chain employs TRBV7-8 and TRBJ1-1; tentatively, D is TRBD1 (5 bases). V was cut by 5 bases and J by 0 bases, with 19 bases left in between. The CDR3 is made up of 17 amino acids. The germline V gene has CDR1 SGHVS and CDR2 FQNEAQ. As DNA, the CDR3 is TGTGCCAGCAGCCCACTCAGGGCCATGGTGATGAACACTGAAGCTTTCTTT. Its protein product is CASSPLRAMVMNTEAFF.

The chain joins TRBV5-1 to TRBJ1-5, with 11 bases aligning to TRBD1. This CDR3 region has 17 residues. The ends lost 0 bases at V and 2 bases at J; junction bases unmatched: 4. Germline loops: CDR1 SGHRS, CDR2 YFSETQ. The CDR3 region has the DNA TGCGCCAGCAGCTTGGGGACAGGGGGCGCGGGCAATCAGCCCCAGCATTTT. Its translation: CASSLGTGGAGNQPQHF.

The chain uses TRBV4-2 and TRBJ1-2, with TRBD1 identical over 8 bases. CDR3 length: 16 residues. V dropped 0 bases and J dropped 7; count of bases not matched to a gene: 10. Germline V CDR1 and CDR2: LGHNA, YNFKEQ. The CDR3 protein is CASSQEGHTGGFGYTF. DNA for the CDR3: TGTGCCAGCAGCCAAGAAGGACATACAGGGGGTTTTGGCTACACCTTC.

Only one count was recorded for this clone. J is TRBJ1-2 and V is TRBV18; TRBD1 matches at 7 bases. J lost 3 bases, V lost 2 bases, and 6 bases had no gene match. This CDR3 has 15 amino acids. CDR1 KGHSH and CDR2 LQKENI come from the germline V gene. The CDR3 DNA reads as TGTGCCAGCTCACCAAAGACAGGGAGGTACTATGGCTACACCTTC. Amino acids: CASSPKTGRYYGYTF.

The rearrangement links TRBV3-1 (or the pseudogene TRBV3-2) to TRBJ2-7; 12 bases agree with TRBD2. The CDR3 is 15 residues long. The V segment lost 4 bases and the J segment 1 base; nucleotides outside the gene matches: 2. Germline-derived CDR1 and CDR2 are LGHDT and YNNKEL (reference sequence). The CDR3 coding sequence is TGTGCCAGCAGCCGCGGACTAGCGGGGTCCTACGAGCAGTACTTC. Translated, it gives CASSRGLAGSYEQYF.

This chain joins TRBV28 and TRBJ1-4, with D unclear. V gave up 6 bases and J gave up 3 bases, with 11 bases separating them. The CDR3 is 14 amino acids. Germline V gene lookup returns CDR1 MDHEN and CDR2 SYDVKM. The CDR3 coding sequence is TGTGCCAGCAGCTCCCCGGGTCCTAATGAAAAACTGTTTTTT. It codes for CASSSPGPNEKLFF.

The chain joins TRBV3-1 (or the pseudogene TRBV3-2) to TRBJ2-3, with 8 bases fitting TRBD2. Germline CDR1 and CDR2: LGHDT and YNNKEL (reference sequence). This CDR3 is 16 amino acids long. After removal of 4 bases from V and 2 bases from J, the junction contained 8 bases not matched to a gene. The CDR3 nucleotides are TGTGCCAGCAGCCTCGGGGTAGCGGGACCCACAGATACGCAGTATTTT. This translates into CASSLGVAGPTDTQYF.

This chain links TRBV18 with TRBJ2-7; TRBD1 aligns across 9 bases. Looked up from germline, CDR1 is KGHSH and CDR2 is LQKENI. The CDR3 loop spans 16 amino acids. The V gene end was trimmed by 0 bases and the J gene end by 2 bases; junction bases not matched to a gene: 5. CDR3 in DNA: TGTGCCAGCTCACCACCCGGGACAGGGTACCCCTACGAGCAGTACTTC. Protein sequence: CASSPPGTGYPYEQYF.

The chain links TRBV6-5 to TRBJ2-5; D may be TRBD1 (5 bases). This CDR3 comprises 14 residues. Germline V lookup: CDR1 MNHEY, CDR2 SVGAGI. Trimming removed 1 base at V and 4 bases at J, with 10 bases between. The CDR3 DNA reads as TGTGCCAGCAGTTACTATCAGGGAAGAGAGACCCAGTACTTC. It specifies CASSYYQGRETQYF.

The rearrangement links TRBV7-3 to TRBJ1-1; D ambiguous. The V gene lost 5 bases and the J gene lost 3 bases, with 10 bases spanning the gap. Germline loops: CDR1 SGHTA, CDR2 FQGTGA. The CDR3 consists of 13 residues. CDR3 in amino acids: CASSPHPDTEAFF. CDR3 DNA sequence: TGTGCCAGCAGCCCCCACCCGGACACTGAAGCTTTCTTT. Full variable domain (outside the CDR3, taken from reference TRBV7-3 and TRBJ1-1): GAGVSQTPSNKVTEKGKYVELRCDPISGHTALYWYRQSLGQGPEFLIYFQGTGAADDSGLPNDRFFAVRPEGSVSTLKIQRTERGDSAVYLCASSPHPDTEAFFGQGTRLTVV.

The CDR3 bases are TGCGCCAGCAGCTTACGACTGGCAACCAATGAGCAGTTCTTC. This codes for CASSLRLATNEQFF. The genes are TRBV5-1 and TRBJ2-1; D unresolved. The germline V gene has CDR1 SGHRS and CDR2 YFSETQ. The CDR3 spans 14 residues. With 2 bases removed from V and 6 bases from J, the gap between germline ends came to 12 bases.

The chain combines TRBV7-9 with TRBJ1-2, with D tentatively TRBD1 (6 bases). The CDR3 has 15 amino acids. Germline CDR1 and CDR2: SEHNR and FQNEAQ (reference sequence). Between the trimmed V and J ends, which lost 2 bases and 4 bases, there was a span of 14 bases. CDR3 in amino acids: CASSLPRDKGYGYTF. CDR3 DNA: TGTGCCAGCAGCTTACCCCGGGACAAGGGCTATGGCTACACCTTC.

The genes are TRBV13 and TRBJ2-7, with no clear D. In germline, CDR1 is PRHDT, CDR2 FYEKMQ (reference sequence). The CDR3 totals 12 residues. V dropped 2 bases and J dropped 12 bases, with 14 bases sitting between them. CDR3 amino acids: CASSLRDTSLYF. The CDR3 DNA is TGTGCCAGCAGCTTAAGAGACACAAGCTTGTACTTC.

CDR3 DNA sequence: TGTGCCAGCAGTGCCACAGGGGGGGATCAGCCCCAGCATTTT. Protein: CASSATGGDQPQHF. V and J are TRBV25-1 and TRBJ1-5; 8 positions agree with TRBD1. Germline V gene sequence: CDR1 MGHDK, CDR2 SYGVNS. The CDR3 is made up of 14 amino acids. Trimming took 4 bases from V and 5 from J; bases not matched to a gene: 4. Variable domain in full (rest from reference TRBV25-1 and TRBJ1-5): EADIYQTPRYLVIGTGKKITLECSQTMGHDKMYWYQQDPGMELHLIHYSYGVNSTEKGDLSSESTVSRIRTEHFPLTLESARPSHTSQYLCASSATGGDQPQHFGDGTRLSIL.

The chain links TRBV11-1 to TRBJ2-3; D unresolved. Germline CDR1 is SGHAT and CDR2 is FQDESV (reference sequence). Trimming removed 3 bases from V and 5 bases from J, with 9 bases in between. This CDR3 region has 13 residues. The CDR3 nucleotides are TGTGCCAGCAGCTTCCGTAGTGGAGATACGCAGTATTTT. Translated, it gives CASSFRSGDTQYF.

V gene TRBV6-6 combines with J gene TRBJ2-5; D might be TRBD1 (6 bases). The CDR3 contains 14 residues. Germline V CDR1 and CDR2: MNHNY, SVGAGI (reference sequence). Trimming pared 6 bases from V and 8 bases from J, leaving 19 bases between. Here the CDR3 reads CASRPPRDRRTQYF. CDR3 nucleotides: TGTGCCAGCAGACCGCCTCGCGACAGGCGTACCCAGTACTTC.

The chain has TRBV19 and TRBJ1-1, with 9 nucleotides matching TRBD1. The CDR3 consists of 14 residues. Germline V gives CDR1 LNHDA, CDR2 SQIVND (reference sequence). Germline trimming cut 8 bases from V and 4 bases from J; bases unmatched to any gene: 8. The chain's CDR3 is CASGQGPSGTEAFF. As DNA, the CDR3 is TGTGCCAGTGGACAGGGGCCATCCGGCACTGAAGCTTTCTTT.

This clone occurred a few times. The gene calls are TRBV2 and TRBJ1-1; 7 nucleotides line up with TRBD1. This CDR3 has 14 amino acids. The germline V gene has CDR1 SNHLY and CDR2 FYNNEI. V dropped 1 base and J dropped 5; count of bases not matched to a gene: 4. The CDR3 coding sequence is TGTGCCAGCAGTGAAGGTAGGGGGCAAACTGAAGCTTTCTTT. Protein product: CASSEGRGQTEAFF. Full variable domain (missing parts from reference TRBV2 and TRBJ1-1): EPEVTQTPSHQVTQMGQEVILRCVPISNHLYFYWYRQILGQKVEFLVSFYNNEISEKSEIFDDQFSVERPDGSNFTLKIRSTKLEDSAMYFCASSEGRGQTEAFFGQGTRLTVV.

The CDR3 region is CASSFTQSHEQYF. DNA for the CDR3: TGTGCCAGCAGCTTTACCCAGTCCCACGAGCAGTACTTC. The chain joins TRBV11-2 to TRBJ2-7; D ambiguous. Trimming shortened V by 3 bases and J by 5 bases, and 11 bases separated the two germline ends. Germline CDR1 reads SGHAT; CDR2 reads FQNNGV. CDR3 length: 13 amino acids.

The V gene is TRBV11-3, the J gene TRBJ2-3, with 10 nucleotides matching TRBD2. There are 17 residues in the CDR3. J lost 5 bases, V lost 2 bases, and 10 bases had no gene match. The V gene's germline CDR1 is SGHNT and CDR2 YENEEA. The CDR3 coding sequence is TGTGCCAGCAGCTTAAACAGCGGGGGGGCCGGAGGAGATACGCAGTATTTT. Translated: CASSLNSGGAGGDTQYF.

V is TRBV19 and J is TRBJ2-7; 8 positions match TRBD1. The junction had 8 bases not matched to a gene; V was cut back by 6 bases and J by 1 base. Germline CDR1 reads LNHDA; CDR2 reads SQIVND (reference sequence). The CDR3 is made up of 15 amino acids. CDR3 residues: CASSSSGTGSYEQYF. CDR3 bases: TGTGCCAGTAGCAGCTCCGGGACAGGATCCTACGAGCAGTACTTC.

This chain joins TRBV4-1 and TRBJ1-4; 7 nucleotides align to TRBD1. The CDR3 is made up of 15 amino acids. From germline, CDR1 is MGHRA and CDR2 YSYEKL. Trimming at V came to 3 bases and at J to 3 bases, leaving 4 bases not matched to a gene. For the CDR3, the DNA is TGCGCCAGCAGCCACCACGGGACAGCTAATGAAAAACTGTTTTTT. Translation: CASSHHGTANEKLFF.

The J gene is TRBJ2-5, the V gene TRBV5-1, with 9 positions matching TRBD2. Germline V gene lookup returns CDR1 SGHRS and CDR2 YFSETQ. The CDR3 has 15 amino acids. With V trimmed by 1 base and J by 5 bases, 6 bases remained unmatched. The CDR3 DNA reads TGCGCCAGCAGCTTGAGACTAGCGGATGGGGAGACCCAGTACTTC. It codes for CASSLRLADGETQYF. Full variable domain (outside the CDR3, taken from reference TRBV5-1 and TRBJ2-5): KAGVTQTPRYLIKTRGQQVTLSCSPISGHRSVSWYQQTPGQGLQFLFEYFSETQRNKGNFPGRFSGRQFSNSRSEMNVSTLELGDSALYLCASSLRLADGETQYFGPGTRLLVL.

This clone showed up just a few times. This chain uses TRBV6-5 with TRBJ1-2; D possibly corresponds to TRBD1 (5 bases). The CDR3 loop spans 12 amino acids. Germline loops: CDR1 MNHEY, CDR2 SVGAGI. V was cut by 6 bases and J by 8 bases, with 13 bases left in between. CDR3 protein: CASRGTAGGYTF. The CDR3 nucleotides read TGTGCCAGCAGGGGGACTGCAGGGGGCTACACCTTC.

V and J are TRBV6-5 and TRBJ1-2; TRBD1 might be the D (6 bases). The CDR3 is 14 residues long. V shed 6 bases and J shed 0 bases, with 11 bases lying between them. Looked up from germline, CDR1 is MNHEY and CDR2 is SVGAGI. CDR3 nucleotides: TGTGCCAGCAGAACAGGGTTAGCTAACTATGGCTACACCTTC. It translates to CASRTGLANYGYTF.

CDR3 nucleotide sequence: TGTGCCAGCAGTACAGGGCTGAACACTGAAGCTTTCTTT. This gives the protein CASSTGLNTEAFF. The rearrangement uses TRBV12-3 or TRBV12-4 and TRBJ1-1; TRBD1 is a possible D gene (6 bases). The CDR3 runs 13 residues. With 5 bases removed from V and 0 bases from J, the gap between germline ends came to 7 bases.